This record covers a single T cell receptor beta chain. This clonotype was detected ten times or more. What this receptor recognizes is not known. Base qualities are not provided; no much larger clone lies one nucleotide away. Stable Graves' hyperthyroidism was defined as the absence of progression to ophthalmopathy over 18 months of follow-up. Hyperthyroidism patients were newly diagnosed, had a disease duration of under 2 months, and were aged 18 to 65 years. Patients with uncontrolled infections, other autoimmune diseases, pregnancy or lactation were excluded. Diagnoses relied on clinical symptoms, serum thyroxine and TRAb, thyroid ultrasound and orbital computed tomography. PBMCs were separated from approximately 9.9 ml of fresh peripheral blood using Ficoll-Paque density gradient centrifugation. Total RNA was extracted using Trizol reagent, and RNA quality was assessed on an Agilent 2100 Bioanalyzer.

CDR1 and CDR2 are drawn from the germline V gene: SNHLY, FYNNEI. The CDR3 goes from the cysteine to the phenylalanine over 14 residues. This entry keeps only the CDR3 DNA: 42 bases, framed from base 1. Deletion took 2 bases off V and 8 bases off J, with a span of 15 bases between the germline ends. These data originate in a study of T cells in Graves' hyperthyroidism and ophthalmopathy (dated by TCRdb to about 2019). About the study as a whole: Peripheral blood samples were taken at the time of initial diagnosis, prior to any treatment. To identify TCR V-J signatures that set the groups apart, the researchers used a discovery cohort of more than 95 patients, made up of 43 with Graves' ophthalmopathy and around 58 with stable Graves' hyperthyroidism. Prospective prediction of ophthalmopathy was tested in an independent validation cohort consisting of 18 hyperthyroidism patients and approximately 16 patients who later progressed to ophthalmopathy. The roughly 90 discovery patients were divided at random into training and test sets in a 7:3 ratio. In addition, the study compared T-cell repertoires in thyroid tissue and in blood from five or six Graves' hyperthyroidism patients. Once sampling was done, hyperthyroidism patients were given methimazole at a starting dose of 30 mg daily, whereas ophthalmopathy patients were given high-dose intravenous methylprednisolone. The paper reports TCR Vbeta CDR3 sequencing of some 140 peripheral blood samples: 43 ophthalmopathy, fewer than 85 hyperthyroidism and around 17 progressor patients.

The paper as a whole reports these results and caveats: Most expanded thyroid clonotypes (frequency above 0.001) were also detected in blood, suggesting blood repertoires may reflect thyroid immune responses. Sample size was not statistically predetermined, and investigators were not blinded to group allocation. During validation, the model predicted progression to ophthalmopathy a median of around six months ahead of onset, with around 71% sensitivity and 72% to 80% specificity. A 13 V-J signature model separated ophthalmopathy from stable hyperthyroidism, with over 85% sensitivity and approximately 81% specificity in cross-validation and 80%/75% in testing.

The TCR beta CDR3 regions were amplified from the RNA transcripts. A first-round RT-PCR of the TCR CDR3 used the HTBI primer set with the Qiagen OneStep RT-PCR kit. The libraries were constructed in a second round of multiplex PCR and then size-selected and purified. Sequencing of the libraries was done on an Illumina HiSeq2000 using paired-end 100 bp reads. Per the authors' processing: SOAPnuke was used to process the raw data, throwing out any read that contained adapters or uncalled bases, had a mean Phred below 15, or lacked an exact constant-primer or identifier match. COPE v1.2.5 was used to merge the high-quality paired reads, and each unique nucleotide sequence was defined as a clonotype. Clonotypes were aligned to IMGT TRBV, TRBD and TRBJ reference segments using MiTCR v1.1. The analysis was restricted to V-J combinations with a frequency above 0.0001, which together covered 99% to 99.2% of the repertoires. The TCS score was defined as the ratio of F50 (clonal expansion) to E x V (chaos), calculated using BLOSUM62-based TCRdist between CDR3 peptides within each V-J. Welch's t-statistics and random forest reduced just over 500 V-J features to fewer than 15, which were used in a naive Bayes classifier (R e1071). Using fastp trimming at Q25 and MiXCR clonotype assembly, TCRdb reanalyzed the public sequencing data and kept in-frame beta chains. Identical CDR3 proteins give one entry, which carries the most common genes and DNA. The V and J calls reflect TCRdb's pipeline rather than the authors' work. For this sample the table gives 360,000 or so distinct CDR3 sequences, of which about 20% were detected only once. In total, the top ten clones hold about 3.7% of the sample.

The chain is made from TRBV2 and TRBJ1-2, with an unclear D gene assignment. The sequencing sample was made of blood. This receptor was identified in a woman between 18 and 29 years old with Graves' hyperthyroidism. The DNA sequence is as follows: TGTGCCAGCAGTGAAAGAATAGGGTACGACGGCTACACCTTC. The resulting protein is CASSERIGYDGYTF.